The entry that follows covers one TCR beta chain sequence. The data were taken from a study of T cell changes during pregnancy in multiple sclerosis. Germline assignment: CDR1 KGHSH and CDR2 LQKENI. This CDR3 is 13 amino acids long. The V gene end was trimmed by 4 bases and the J gene end by 6 bases; junction bases not matched to a gene: 4. The assay was immunoSEQ multiplex PCR, and TCRdb's table has in-frame clones only and misses some. Among over 70,000 clones listed, around 94% were seen once. The V and J genes are TRBV18 and TRBJ2-3, with TRBD1 matching over 7 bases. This material consisted of peripheral blood, taken in the third trimester of pregnancy. This TCR was sampled from a female donor with multiple sclerosis, enrolled in a pregnancy study. The chain's CDR3 is CASSRTGSDTQYF. The CDR3 region has the DNA TGTGCCAGCTCACGGACAGGTTCCGATACGCAGTATTTT.